This TCR beta chain was obtained from a study of T-cell memory formation after mild COVID-19 (dated by TCRdb to about 2021). About the investigation overall: Most TCR sequence clusters were specific to one of the two donors. In a couple of donors, T-cell clones that expanded and contracted after mild COVID-19 were tracked by sequencing TCRalpha and TCRbeta repertoires over time. The cohort comprised two young, previously healthy adult volunteers, one female and one male. Results and caveats for the whole study, not just this receptor: Clones that contracted from day 15 to 85 showed balanced CD4/CD8 phenotypes, whereas a second wave of clones that expanded from day 15 to 37 leaned towards CD4+. Some responding clones were detected in pre-infection memory, which suggested that pre-existing cross-reactive memory T cells had joined the SARS-CoV-2 response. The second-wave clones that peaked on day 37 were not confirmed to be SARS-CoV-2 specific. Only two mild cases were covered by the study, and larger cohorts that include severe cases with pre-infection samples were considered necessary. Contracting CD4+ clones turned up mainly in the CM and EM memory subsets, whereas EMRA was where CD8+ clones were enriched.

CDR1 and CDR2, per the germline V gene, are SGHRS and YFSETQ. The CDR3 holds 14 amino acids from the cysteine to the phenylalanine. Only the CDR3 region is kept as DNA, spanning 42 bases read in frame from base 1. The V end loses 1 base and the J end loses 5 bases, and a stretch of 9 bases separates them. The sequencing machine was an Illumina NovaSeq 6000. TCRalpha and TCRbeta cDNA libraries were built by 5'RACE with constant-segment primers, adding sample barcodes and unique molecular identifiers. Trizol reagent was used to extract RNA from every sample. Amplification of the libraries took two PCR steps, and the second step added a second sample barcode plus Illumina TruSeq adapters. Sequencing of libraries was performed on an Illumina NovaSeq with 2 x 150 bp paired-end reads. On the authors' methods: Reads were demultiplexed and collapsed into UMI-guided consensus sequences with migec v1.2.7. Using mixcr v2.1.11, the UMI consensuses were aligned to TRA and TRB V and J templates and assembled into clonotypes. Expanded or contracted clonotypes were those called significant by both edgeR and NoisET, with noise models trained on biological replicates. For edgeR calls, the cutoffs were a false discovery rate-adjusted p below 0.01 and a log2 fold-change threshold of 1. As an exploratory analysis of dynamics, max-normalized trajectories of the 1000 most abundant clonotypes were examined by PCA with hierarchical clustering. The CD4 or CD8 phenotype of responding clones was assigned using the separately sequenced CD4+ and CD8+ repertoires. TCRdb handled the public reads itself, with Q25 trimming in fastp and clone calling in MiXCR, and kept productive beta chains. Rows with a matching CDR3 protein are joined into one entry that keeps the most common DNA and genes. The V and J calls reflect TCRdb's pipeline rather than the authors' work. Counted in this sample were approximately 410,000 distinct CDR3 sequences; less than 25% of them appeared once. Of the sample, about 12% is held by the ten largest clones.

Ficoll-Paque density gradient centrifugation was used to isolate PBMCs. This clonotype was seen many times. The antigen it binds to is not known. Base qualities are not recorded, but no much larger clone differs from it by a single base. The material sequenced was PBMCs or a T cell subset sorted from them (not recorded which). The chain was built from TRBV5-1 and TRBJ1-4; too little of a D gene remains to name it. The TCR originated in an adult woman who had mild COVID-19 (a few samples of this study predate the infection). The sample titles of this study are shuffled in the database, so cell type and time point are left out; the donor was told from shared clones. CDR3 loop: CASSLSQQNEKLFF. The base sequence is TGCGCCAGCAGCTTGAGTCAACAGAATGAAAAACTGTTTTTT.